These 25 T cell receptor beta chains were sequenced from one sample in a study of blood T cell repertoires in COVID-19 (dated by TCRdb to the early 2020s). Libraries were prepared through the immunoSEQ multiplex PCR assay. TCRdb stores this immuneACCESS table with in-frame sequences only. Part of the clones is absent; in the studies checked, under half of the shortfall reflects unresolved V genes, and no reason is known for the rest. In this sample the table shows approximately 58,000 clones, more than 85% of which occur a single time. More than 3% of the sample goes to the ten largest clones. What was sequenced was peripheral blood. Receptor source: a human donor in a cohort sampled during active COVID-19.

The chain recombines TRBV7-2 with TRBJ1-1; the D gene is possibly TRBD1 (6 bases). The CDR3 is made up of 13 amino acids. V was cut by 2 bases and J by 5 bases, with 9 bases left in between. Per germline, CDR1 SGHTA and CDR2 FQGNSA. The chain's CDR3 is CASSLSTGTEAFF. The CDR3 region has the DNA TGTGCCAGCAGCTTATCAACAGGGACTGAAGCTTTCTTT.

This clone was detected only a few times. V usage is TRBV6-2 or TRBV6-3 and J usage is TRBJ1-6; D is unresolved. The V and J ends lost 4 bases and 11 bases respectively, with 9 bases between them. The CDR3 length is 12 residues. The germline gives CDR1 MNHEY, CDR2 SVGEGT. This chain's CDR3 is CASSSGFTPLHF. CDR3 nucleotides: TGTGCCAGCAGTTCCGGGTTTACACCCCTCCACTTT.

The chain carries TRBV9 and TRBJ2-3; the match to TRBD2 covers 14 bases. The CDR3 runs 20 residues. The germline V gene has CDR1 SGDLS and CDR2 YYNGEE. With 0 bases clipped from V and 2 bases from J, the junction kept 11 bases outside the gene matches. The CDR3 DNA reads as TGTGCCAGCAGCGTAGCTTCAGCGACTAGCGGGAGGGTTGACACAGATACGCAGTATTTT. Residues: CASSVASATSGRVDTDTQYF.

Only one count was recorded for this clone. This chain uses TRBV18 with TRBJ2-7; D is perhaps TRBD1 (5 bases). V gave up 4 bases and J gave up 1 base, with 23 bases separating them. Germline CDR1 and CDR2: KGHSH and LQKENI. The CDR3 spans 18 residues. The CDR3 is CASSLGASWQGSSYEQYV. DNA of the CDR3: TGTGCCAGCTCACTCGGAGCTTCGTGGCAGGGCTCGTCCTACGAGCAGTACGTC.

The chain links TRBV28 to TRBJ2-7; D may be TRBD1 (5 bases). The germline V gene encodes CDR1 MDHEN and CDR2 SYDVKM. The CDR3 sequence is 16 residues long. Trimming pared 7 bases from V and 0 bases from J, leaving 19 bases between. In DNA form, the CDR3 reads TGTGCCAGCACCCCCTGGGGCAGGGCCGTCTCCTACGAGCAGTACTTC. Amino acid sequence: CASTPWGRAVSYEQYF.

This CDR3 is CSVALRDRGHEQYF. In DNA form, the CDR3 reads TGCAGCGTTGCCCTCCGGGACAGGGGCCACGAGCAGTACTTC. The genes are TRBV29-1 and TRBJ2-7; 10 bases align to TRBD1. Trimming cost V 4 bases and J 5 bases; bases outside gene matches: 8. CDR3 length equals 14 residues. From germline, CDR1 is SQVTM and CDR2 ANQGSEA.

The V call is TRBV19, the J call TRBJ1-5, with TRBD1 identical over 7 bases. Per germline, CDR1 LNHDA and CDR2 SQIVND (reference sequence). Losses at the gene ends were 1 base for V and 0 bases for J; bases not matched to a gene: 3. This CDR3 contains 16 residues. DNA for the CDR3: TGTGCCAGTAGTATAGGGGGACAGTATAGCAATCAGCCCCAGCATTTT. Its protein is CASSIGGQYSNQPQHF.

The chain uses TRBV9 and TRBJ1-2, with 8 positions matching TRBD1. Germline V gene lookup returns CDR1 SGDLS and CDR2 YYNGEE. This CDR3 is built from 16 residues. Trimming removed 0 bases from V and 2 bases from J; junction bases left unmatched: 6. The CDR3 protein is CASSVVRRTGNYGYTF. The CDR3, as DNA: TGTGCCAGCAGCGTAGTGCGGCGGACAGGGAACTATGGCTACACCTTC.

The chain joins TRBV11-3 to TRBJ2-1; the match to TRBD2 covers 8 bases. The length of the CDR3 is 13 residues. CDR1 and CDR2 (germline): SGHNT, YENEEA. V lost 5 bases to trimming and J lost 7 bases; unmatched junction nucleotides: 4. The CDR3 nucleotides read TGTGCCAGCAGCCAGACTAGCGTTAATGAGCAGTTCTTC. As protein: CASSQTSVNEQFF.

V usage is TRBV4-3 and J usage is TRBJ1-1, with D hard to call. The CDR3 has 15 amino acids. CDR1 is LGHNA, CDR2 YSLEER, per germline. V was pared by 1 base and J by 1 base, with 10 bases between. DNA of the CDR3: TGCGCCAGCAGCCAAGGAGCTTACGGGAACACTGAAGCTTTCTTT. Translated: CASSQGAYGNTEAFF.

The chain uses TRBV11-2 and TRBJ2-3, with no clear D. Germline CDR1 reads SGHAT; CDR2 reads FQNNGV. The CDR3 has 17 amino acids. V lost 4 bases, J lost 0 bases, and 17 bases lay in between. CDR3 sequence reads: CASSSHGSSESTDTQYF. The CDR3 coding sequence is TGTGCCAGCAGCTCCCACGGTTCCAGCGAGAGCACAGATACGCAGTATTTT.

The chain links TRBV7-2 to TRBJ1-6; TRBD1 is a possible D gene (5 bases). This CDR3 has 14 amino acids. Germline CDR1 is SGHTA and CDR2 is FQGNSA. Between the trimmed V and J ends, which lost 5 bases and 7 bases, there was a span of 12 bases. CDR3 DNA: TGTGCCAGCAGCCCAGGACACTTGAATTCACCCCTCCACTTT. Residues: CASSPGHLNSPLHF.

The chain is built from TRBV6-2 or TRBV6-3 and TRBJ2-7; possible D gene TRBD1, 5 bases. V was pared by 2 bases and J by 5 bases, with 16 bases between. The CDR3 runs to 15 residues. Germline V lookup: CDR1 MNHEY, CDR2 SVGEGT. The CDR3 sequence: CASSYLGRRGDEQYV. The DNA for the CDR3 is TGTGCCAGCAGTTACCTCGGACGAAGGGGCGACGAGCAGTACGTC.

This chain connects TRBV11-2 to TRBJ1-2; the D gene is possibly TRBD1 (6 bases). Trimming stripped 3 bases from V and 1 base from J, with 15 bases between. The germline V gene has CDR1 SGHAT and CDR2 FQNNGV. This CDR3 is 16 amino acids long. CDR3 amino acids: CASSLRGTSDNYGYTF. CDR3 DNA sequence: TGTGCCAGCAGCTTGAGGGGGACAAGCGATAACTATGGCTACACCTTC. Together with reference TRBV11-2 and TRBJ1-2, the CDR3 gives the full variable domain: EAGVAQSPRYKIIEKRQSVAFWCNPISGHATLYWYQQILGQGPKLLIQFQNNGVVDDSQLPKDRFSAERLKGVDSTLKIQPAKLEDSAVYLCASSLRGTSDNYGYTFGSGTRLTVV.

The V and J genes are TRBV29-1 and TRBJ2-2, with TRBD2 identical over 7 bases. V lost 4 bases to trimming and J lost 5 bases; unmatched junction nucleotides: 4. Germline CDR1 reads SQVTM; CDR2 reads ANQGSEA. This CDR3 region has 13 residues. The CDR3: CSVGQRGTGELFF. As DNA, the CDR3 is TGCAGCGTTGGCCAGCGGGGTACCGGGGAGCTGTTTTTT.

The chain couples TRBV6-2 or TRBV6-3 to TRBJ2-1; tentatively, D is TRBD1 (5 bases). Trimming pared 5 bases from V and 5 bases from J, leaving 22 bases between. Per the germline V gene, CDR1 is MNHEY and CDR2 is SVGEGT. CDR3 size: 17 residues. The CDR3 reads CASSAQGFGKFDNEQFF. CDR3 bases: TGTGCCAGCAGTGCGCAGGGTTTTGGGAAATTTGACAATGAGCAGTTCTTC.

The V gene is TRBV3-1 (or the pseudogene TRBV3-2), the J gene TRBJ2-1, with 8 nucleotides matching TRBD2. Trimming took 0 bases from V and 10 from J; bases not matched to a gene: 8. The CDR3 is 15 amino acids. Germline V gene lookup returns CDR1 LGHDT and CDR2 YNNKEL (reference sequence). The CDR3 is CASSQDRGGKREQFF. CDR3 in DNA: TGTGCCAGCAGCCAAGATCGGGGGGGCAAGAGGGAGCAGTTCTTC.

The V gene is TRBV6-2 or TRBV6-3, the J gene TRBJ1-5; D gene ambiguous. The length of the CDR3 is 13 residues. Germline V gives CDR1 MNHEY, CDR2 SVGEGT. Trimming left V 1 base short and J 7 bases short, with 8 bases between. In nucleotides, the CDR3 is TGTGCCAGCAGTTACTTAGTTCGGCAGCCCCAGCATTTT. Translating gives CASSYLVRQPQHF.

The chain has TRBV7-2 and TRBJ2-3, with a weak D call TRBD2 (5 bases). The CDR3 has 15 amino acids. From germline, CDR1 is SGHTA and CDR2 FQGNSA. V was clipped by 5 bases and J by 5 bases, with 17 bases between them. The CDR3 spells CASSPRGKAEDTQYF. The CDR3 DNA reads as TGTGCCAGCAGCCCCCGGGGTAAGGCGGAAGATACGCAGTATTTT.

The chain has TRBV28 and TRBJ1-6, with 7 bases matching TRBD1. The CDR3 runs 16 residues. After removal of 7 bases from V and 7 bases from J, the junction contained 13 bases not matched to a gene. CDR1 is MDHEN and CDR2 is SYDVKM in the germline V gene. The CDR3 loop is CASTAGGRGKNSPLHF. The DNA for the CDR3 is TGTGCCAGCACCGCGGGGGGCAGGGGGAAAAATTCACCCCTCCACTTT.

The chain links TRBV19 to TRBJ2-1; D perhaps matches TRBD1 (5 bases). In germline, CDR1 is LNHDA, CDR2 SQIVND (reference sequence). The V gene lost 0 bases and the J gene lost 1 base, with 10 bases spanning the gap. The CDR3 is 16 residues long. Here the CDR3 reads CASSIEARASYNEQFF. The CDR3 DNA reads as TGTGCCAGTAGTATAGAGGCCAGGGCGTCCTACAATGAGCAGTTCTTC.

The J gene is TRBJ2-3, the V gene TRBV5-1; maybe TRBD2 (6 bases). Trimming stripped 4 bases from V and 2 bases from J, with 17 bases between. This CDR3 comprises 16 residues. Germline CDR1 and CDR2: SGHRS and YFSETQ. This CDR3 is CASSPGGDEYTDTQYF. The CDR3 nucleotides are TGCGCCAGCAGCCCCGGCGGGGACGAATACACAGATACGCAGTATTTT.

This clone was counted once. V is TRBV29-1 and J is TRBJ2-1; 9 bases fit TRBD1. Germline loops: CDR1 SQVTM, CDR2 ANQGSEA. V dropped 8 bases and J dropped 6; count of bases not matched to a gene: 11. The CDR3 extends over 14 amino acids. The CDR3 DNA reads TGCAGCTTCCAAGGGGGGGACAGGGTCAATGAGCAGTTCTTC. Encoded protein: CSFQGGDRVNEQFF.

The CDR3 spells CASSMTGLARYTIYF. The CDR3 DNA is TGTGCCAGCAGCATGACAGGGCTAGCCCGCTACACCATATATTTT. The gene calls are TRBV7-6 and TRBJ1-3, with 7 bases aligning to TRBD1. Germline assignment: CDR1 SGHVS and CDR2 FNYEAQ. The CDR3 spans 15 residues. J was trimmed by 8 bases and V by 5 bases; bases with no gene match: 12.

In its sample, this clone was seen once. The rearrangement links TRBV24-1 to TRBJ2-3, with a weak D call TRBD2 (5 bases). CDR1 KGHDR and CDR2 SFDVKD come from the germline V gene. This CDR3 spans 15 amino acids. Trimming removed 2 bases from V and 0 bases from J, with 8 bases in between. CDR3 sequence: CATSDSGKSTDTQYF. CDR3 in DNA: TGTGCCACCAGTGATTCCGGGAAAAGCACAGATACGCAGTATTTT.